This T cell receptor beta chain originates from a study of T cell responses to AZD1222 COVID-19 vaccine. Regarding the study as a whole: Repertoires were collected only later (after the peak T cell response had occurred). In the spike-specific TCR repertoire, nearly half reportedly target unmutated variant regions.

The protocol was immunoSEQ multiplex PCR, while the TCRdb copy is restricted to in-frame clones and leaves out a portion. In the table there are about 52,000 clones, 87% of which are singletons. Second doses at about 4 or about 12 weeks were pooled. Concerning this clone: As yet, its antigen is unknown.

The ends were cut back, 4 bases at V and 3 bases at J, with 7 bases in the middle. The CDR3 spans 12 residues. Germline CDR1 is LGHDT and CDR2 is YNNKEL (reference sequence). The chain joins TRBV3-1 (or the pseudogene TRBV3-2) to TRBJ2-7, with TRBD1 as a possible D gene (5 bases). The starting material was peripheral blood, obtained 28 days after the second AZD1222 dose. The clonotype comes from an adult who received the AZD1222 COVID-19 vaccine. As DNA, the CDR3 is TGTGCCAGCAGCCGTCAGGGCTACGAGCAGTACTTC. Its protein product is CASSRQGYEQYF.